The next 21 T cell receptor beta chains were all read from a single sample in a study of blood T cell repertoires in COVID-19 (dated by TCRdb to 2019 to 2021). Libraries came from the immunoSEQ multiplex PCR assay. The clones in this table, taken by TCRdb from immuneACCESS, are in-frame only. Not every clone is retained; where verified, under half of the shortfall comes from an unresolved V gene, and the cause of the rest is unknown. For this sample the table gives around 300,000 clones, of which roughly 87% were detected only once. Over 6% of the sample lies in the top ten. Input material: PBMCs or T cells enriched from blood (not recorded which). These receptors were taken from a woman aged 40 to 50 who had recovered from COVID-19.

This clone was observed once. This chain uses TRBV7-9 with TRBJ2-1; D not resolved. Germline V gives CDR1 SEHNR, CDR2 FQNEAQ (reference sequence). Trimming removed 5 bases at V and 6 bases at J, with 8 bases between. The CDR3 covers 12 residues. The DNA of the CDR3 is TGTGCCAGCAGCGTGGCGGTCAATGAGCAGTTCTTC. Its translation is CASSVAVNEQFF.

This clone has a single count. This CDR3 reads CARSGNTEAFF. In DNA, the CDR3 is TGCGCCAGATCAGGGAACACTGAAGCTTTCTTT. This chain connects TRBV5-1 to TRBJ1-1; no reliable D call. The CDR3 sequence is 11 residues long. V was clipped by 8 bases and J by 1 base, with 6 bases between them. The germline V gene encodes CDR1 SGHRS and CDR2 YFSETQ. The variable domain in full, completed from reference TRBV5-1 and TRBJ1-1, reads KAGVTQTPRYLIKTRGQQVTLSCSPISGHRSVSWYQQTPGQGLQFLFEYFSETQRNKGNFPGRFSGRQFSNSRSEMNVSTLELGDSALYLCARSGNTEAFFGQGTRLTVV.

The V call is TRBV25-1, the J call TRBJ1-2, with D tentatively TRBD1 (5 bases). The CDR3 sequence is 16 residues long. In germline, CDR1 is MGHDK, CDR2 SYGVNS. Trimming shortened V by 0 bases and J by 8 bases, and 19 bases separated the two germline ends. The CDR3 DNA follows: TGTGCCAGCAGTGAATACCCGGGGACTCTGATAGGGGGCTACACCTTC. This codes for CASSEYPGTLIGGYTF.

The chain couples TRBV5-1 to TRBJ2-5, with D possibly matching TRBD2 (6 bases). The ends were cut back, 0 bases at V and 1 base at J, with 10 bases in the middle. The germline V gene encodes CDR1 SGHRS and CDR2 YFSETQ. This CDR3 is 15 amino acids long. CDR3 nucleotides: TGCGCCAGCAGCTTGGGGAGGGGTTCCCAAGAGACCCAGTACTTC. Its translation is CASSLGRGSQETQYF.

This clone was picked up one time. J is TRBJ2-3 and V is TRBV3-1 (or the pseudogene TRBV3-2), with D tentatively TRBD2 (5 bases). Trimming took off 2 bases at V and 2 bases at J, with 20 bases between the two ends. The CDR3 extends over 18 amino acids. Germline CDR1 is LGHDT and CDR2 is YNNKEL (reference sequence). The CDR3 sequence: CASSQISEPDLDTDTQYF. DNA for the CDR3: TGTGCCAGCAGCCAAATTAGCGAACCGGACCTAGACACAGATACGCAGTATTTT.

The rearrangement uses TRBV7-9 and TRBJ1-2; tentatively, D is TRBD1 (5 bases). The V end lost 1 base, the J end lost 4 bases, and 13 bases lay between the germline ends. Germline values: CDR1 SEHNR, CDR2 FQNEAQ (reference sequence). The CDR3 contains 15 residues. This CDR3 reads CASSLGPDRGYGYTF. CDR3 in DNA: TGTGCCAGCAGCTTAGGTCCAGACAGAGGCTATGGCTACACCTTC. The whole variable domain, remainder taken from reference TRBV7-9 and TRBJ1-2, is DTGVSQNPRHKITKRGQNVTFRCDPISEHNRLYWYRQTLGQGPEFLTYFQNEAQLEKSRLLSDRFSAERPKGSFSTLEIQRTEQGDSAMYLCASSLGPDRGYGYTFGSGTRLTVV.

This chain connects TRBV28 to TRBJ2-1, with 7 bases matching TRBD2. V lost 1 base, J lost 3 bases, and 3 bases stayed unmatched. The CDR3 is made up of 15 amino acids. CDR1 and CDR2 from the germline V gene are MDHEN and SYDVKM. The CDR3 loop reads CASSLLAGNYNEQFF. The CDR3 nucleotides are TGTGCCAGCAGTTTATTAGCGGGTAACTACAATGAGCAGTTCTTC.

This chain connects TRBV6-5 to TRBJ1-5; 7 positions match TRBD1. The V gene end was trimmed by 6 bases and the J gene end by 6 bases; junction bases not matched to a gene: 11. The CDR3 runs to 15 residues. CDR1 and CDR2 from the germline V gene are MNHEY and SVGAGI. This CDR3 reads CASSPDRSRGQPQHF. The CDR3 DNA follows: TGTGCCAGCAGCCCGGACAGGTCGAGGGGTCAGCCCCAGCATTTT.

This rearrangement joins TRBV18 to TRBJ2-7; TRBD2 matches at 8 bases. This CDR3 is 16 amino acids long. The trim removed 3 bases at V and 0 bases at J, leaving 7 bases unmatched. Per germline, CDR1 KGHSH and CDR2 LQKENI. This chain's CDR3 is CASSPLFGTSSYEQYF. The CDR3 DNA reads as TGTGCCAGCTCACCGCTGTTCGGGACTAGCTCCTACGAGCAGTACTTC.

The chain recombines TRBV12-3 or TRBV12-4 with TRBJ2-7; no clear D. The CDR3 runs to 13 residues. Trimming removed 1 base from V and 6 bases from J, with 10 bases in between. CDR3: CASSLDRGGEQYF. CDR3 DNA: TGTGCCAGCAGTTTAGATAGAGGTGGCGAGCAGTACTTC.

This clone was seen a single time. V usage is TRBV9 and J usage is TRBJ2-7, with 7 bases that match TRBD2. The CDR3 totals 15 residues. The J segment lost 0 bases and the V segment lost 4 bases, leaving 7 bases of the junction unmatched. Germline V gene data show CDR1 as SGDLS and CDR2 as YYNGEE. The DNA for the CDR3 is TGTGCCAGCAGCTCCGGGAAGCGGGGCTCCTACGAGCAGTACTTC. It codes for CASSSGKRGSYEQYF. The whole variable domain, remainder taken from reference TRBV9 and TRBJ2-7, is DSGVTQTPKHLITATGQRVTLRCSPRSGDLSVYWYQQSLDQGLQFLIQYYNGEERAKGNILERFSAQQFPDLHSELNLSSLELGDSALYFCASSSGKRGSYEQYFGPGTRLTVT.

The chain links TRBV27 to TRBJ1-6, with 7 bases fitting TRBD1. The V segment lost 3 bases and the J segment 8 bases; nucleotides outside the gene matches: 4. This CDR3 has 14 amino acids. CDR1 MNHEY and CDR2 SMNVEV come from the germline V gene (reference sequence). CDR3 sequence (DNA): TGTGCCAGCAGTTTCCGGGACAGCTATTCACCCCTCCACTTT. Protein: CASSFRDSYSPLHF.

CDR3 amino acids: CASSAPGVYNEQFF. CDR3 nucleotides: TGTGCCAGCAGCGCCCCCGGGGTCTACAATGAGCAGTTCTTC. This chain connects TRBV7-3 to TRBJ2-1, with D tentatively TRBD2 (5 bases). CDR1 and CDR2 from the germline V gene are SGHTA and FQGTGA. Between the trimmed V and J ends, which lost 5 bases and 3 bases, there was a span of 11 bases. This CDR3 contains 14 residues.

The rearrangement joins TRBV6-2 or TRBV6-3 to TRBJ2-7, with 7 bases aligning to TRBD1. CDR3 size: 13 residues. Germline V lookup: CDR1 MNHEY, CDR2 SVGEGT. V gave up 2 bases and J gave up 2 bases; unmatched junction bases: 0. CDR3 loop: CASSYDRAYEQYF. The CDR3 DNA reads as TGTGCCAGCAGTTACGACAGGGCCTACGAGCAGTACTTC.

The chain employs TRBV27 and TRBJ2-5, with D perhaps TRBD2 (6 bases). CDR3 length: 12 residues. The V gene lost 3 bases and the J gene lost 5 bases, with 7 bases spanning the gap. Germline CDR1 is MNHEY and CDR2 is SMNVEV (reference sequence). The CDR3 is CASSFRGETQYF. CDR3 in DNA: TGTGCCAGCAGTTTTCGGGGGGAGACCCAGTACTTC.

The J gene is TRBJ1-2, the V gene TRBV19; D not resolved. Deletions cut 3 bases from V and 4 bases from J, with 12 bases between. This CDR3 region has 14 residues. The germline V gene has CDR1 LNHDA and CDR2 SQIVND (reference sequence). The DNA for the CDR3 is TGTGCCAGTAGTATCCGCGGGGTACGCTATGGCTACACCTTC. This encodes CASSIRGVRYGYTF.

This clone appeared a single time. The chain employs TRBV6-5 and TRBJ2-7, with TRBD2 as a possible D gene (6 bases). In germline, CDR1 is MNHEY, CDR2 SVGAGI. The V and J ends lost 6 bases and 3 bases respectively, with 21 bases between them. The length of the CDR3 is 16 residues. The CDR3 nucleotides read TGTGCCAGCAGCTACGCCTTCGGGACTGCCTTCTACGAGCAGTACTTC. Its protein is CASSYAFGTAFYEQYF.

The chain employs TRBV5-4 and TRBJ2-2; 10 bases are shared with TRBD2. Germline values: CDR1 SGHNT, CDR2 YYREEE (reference sequence). The CDR3 sequence is 17 residues long. V gave up 4 bases and J gave up 7 bases; unmatched junction bases: 13. The CDR3 reads CASSDEASGSVFGELFF. The CDR3 DNA reads as TGTGCCAGCAGCGATGAAGCTAGCGGGAGTGTGTTCGGGGAGCTGTTTTTT.

This chain connects TRBV21-1 to TRBJ1-6; the table's D call of TRBD1 was not tested on the DNA. TRBV21-1 is described as a pseudogene. This CDR3 is built from 20 residues. DNA of the CDR3: TGTGCCAGCAGCCTGAAACCGGGACAGAAACATCAACCCGATAATTCACCCCTCCACTTT. Amino acids: CASSLKPGQKHQPDNSPLHF.

The chain recombines TRBV20-1 with TRBJ1-5; 8 positions agree with TRBD1. Germline V gives CDR1 DFQATT, CDR2 SNEGSKA (reference sequence). This CDR3 has 13 amino acids. The V gene end was trimmed by 3 bases and the J gene end by 6 bases; junction bases not matched to a gene: 4. This CDR3 is CSASPTGVQPQHF. The CDR3 bases are TGCAGTGCTAGTCCGACAGGGGTTCAGCCCCAGCATTTT.

The V and J genes are TRBV28 and TRBJ2-1; TRBD1 agrees at 7 bases. This CDR3 comprises 13 residues. CDR1 is MDHEN and CDR2 is SYDVKM in the germline V gene. V was clipped by 7 bases and J by 3 bases; unmatched bases: 3. The CDR3 region is CASTGQNYNEQFF. The CDR3 DNA reads TGTGCCAGCACGGGACAGAACTACAATGAGCAGTTCTTC.